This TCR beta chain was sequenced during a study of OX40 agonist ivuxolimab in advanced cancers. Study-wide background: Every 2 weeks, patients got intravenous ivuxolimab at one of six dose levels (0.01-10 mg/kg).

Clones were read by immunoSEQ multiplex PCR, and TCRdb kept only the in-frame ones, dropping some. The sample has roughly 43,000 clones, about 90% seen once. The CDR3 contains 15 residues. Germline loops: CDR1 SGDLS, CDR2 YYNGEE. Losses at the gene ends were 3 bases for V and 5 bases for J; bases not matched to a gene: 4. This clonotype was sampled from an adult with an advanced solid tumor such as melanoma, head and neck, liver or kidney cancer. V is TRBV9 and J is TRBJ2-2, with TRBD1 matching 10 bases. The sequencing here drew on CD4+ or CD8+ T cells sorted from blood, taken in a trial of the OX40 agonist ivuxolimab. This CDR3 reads CASSGPGQGTGELFF. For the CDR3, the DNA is TGTGCCAGCAGCGGACCGGGACAGGGGACCGGGGAGCTGTTTTTT.